What follows describes a single TCR beta chain. Its antigen remains unknown. The sample comes from a study of shared clonotypes between healthy human individuals. The study's findings and limits: As a rule, naive subsets had a larger estimated richness than memory subsets.

Every subset's genomic DNA went evenly onto several immunoSEQ plates. Only in-frame clones appear in the TCRdb table, and some are missing; sequencing was by immunoSEQ multiplex PCR. Of 2,500,000 or so clones detected, about nine tenths appear once; the ten largest clones hold 0.37%. Adults of Caucasian background living in Nashville, Tennessee made up all donors. The sequence came from a young man in good health. Some clones in this sample may be carry-over from other donors' samples. Sequenced sample: naive CD4+ T cells from PBMCs. The sample's subset: CD45RA+ positively selected.

In DNA form, the CDR3 reads TGTGCCAGCAGTGAGACCGGGACAGGCGTTCGTCGAGCCCAGCATTTT. Translated, it gives CASSETGTGVRRAQHF. The V and J genes are TRBV6-1 and TRBJ1-5, with 8 bases that match TRBD1. Unmatched junction bases numbered 15, after V lost 3 bases and J lost 11 bases. The CDR3 is 16 amino acids. Germline assignment: CDR1 MNHNS and CDR2 SASEGT.